This T cell receptor beta chain was profiled in a study of TIL therapy for anti-PD-1-resistant metastatic lung cancer. Overall study results and limits: Treatment-naive, never-smoker and oncogene-addicted patients were overrepresented in this highly selected cohort.

Time point of the sample: pre-treatment sample, taken before nivolumab and TIL therapy. Most excised metastases sampled were pleural nodules or supraclavicular lymph nodes. Tumor harvest preceded PD-1/PD-L1 blockade, followed by nivolumab treatment. Per the germline V gene, CDR1 is SGHNT and CDR2 is YYREEE (reference sequence). The germline V and J ends were trimmed by 3 bases and 0 bases, with 7 bases remaining between them. This CDR3 is built from 14 residues. This clone was counted only a few times. Its antigen remains unknown. The immunoSEQ assay was v3. Survey-level samples got approximately 2 million read pairs; deep-level samples got about 5-6.5 million. TCRdb's copy holds only in-frame clones and misses some; the assay was immunoSEQ multiplex PCR. The table includes over 25,000 clones, just under 75% detected once.

The sample here was tumor tissue, taken at baseline. The sequence was collected from a person between 25 and 79 years old with non-small cell lung cancer. The chain couples TRBV5-4 to TRBJ1-3; no clear D gene. The CDR3, as DNA: TGTGCCAGCAGCTCTGTTATCTCTGGAAACACCATATATTTT. Protein: CASSSVISGNTIYF.